The following is a T cell receptor (beta chain) sequence with its context. Its antigen is unknown. Each donor was healthy, and each was a bone marrow donor. This sample was included in a study of cytomegalovirus exposure and HLA in healthy donors. Study-level findings and limits: Immune exposure information available was restricted to CMV serostatus. The likely explanation for a cluster of highly shared sequence variants was sequencing artifact.

This CDR3 spans 13 amino acids. The germline V gene has CDR1 SQVTM and CDR2 ANQGSEA. Trimming pared 3 bases from V and 0 bases from J, leaving 8 bases between. The study ran its PCR with 60 Vbeta and 13 Jbeta primers. In the authors' methods: Approximately 12 million of 80 million or so unique TCR beta chains were shared, per a later count. The method was immunoSEQ multiplex PCR; TCRdb's version includes in-frame clones alone and lacks a portion of them. V and J calls plus clone size are reproduced from that table; the DNA served to infer D and trimming. Among 120,000 to 150,000 clones listed, 65% to 80% were seen once.

The sequencing sample was made of PBMCs. The TCR was taken from a male donor in good health and CMV-seropositive. J is TRBJ2-5 and V is TRBV29-1; D gene unclear. CDR3 sequence (DNA): TGCAGCGTTGAGGGCGTGTACCAAGAGACCCAGTACTTC. This encodes CSVEGVYQETQYF.